This T cell receptor beta chain was sequenced in a study of T cell responses to AZD1222 COVID-19 vaccine. Looking at the study overall: Researchers grouped second doses given at about 4 or about 12 weeks into one pool.

This clone was picked up a small number of times. Between the trimmed V and J ends, which lost 4 bases and 2 bases, there was a span of 18 bases. Germline loops: CDR1 SGHNT, CDR2 YYREEE (reference sequence). This CDR3 has 16 residues. Clones were sequenced by immunoSEQ multiplex PCR, and TCRdb holds only the in-frame ones, with some missing. The top ten clones hold approximately 1.5% of a sample with roughly 130,000 clones, roughly 87% of them seen once. This chain uses TRBV5-4 with TRBJ1-2; weak D call: TRBD1 (6 bases). The material was peripheral blood, obtained on day 0 of AZD1222 vaccination. The source of this sequence is an adult in good health. CDR3 DNA sequence: TGTGCCAGCAGCGGGCTAGGAGGGGGACTGAACTATGGCTACACCTTC. Translation gives CASSGLGGGLNYGYTF.